Listed below are T cell receptor beta chains from one sample, sequenced in a study of identical twins. Each CDR3 protein gets one entry after TCRdb re-called the 5' RACE reads with MiXCR. The sample shows 540,000 or so distinct CDR3 sequences, approximately 20% of them seen only once. This sample was shared with a second study, whose subject was yellow fever vaccine responses in identical twins.

The specimen sequenced was CD4+ T cells sorted from blood. These receptors originate from a woman aged 18 to 35 in good health. Both conserved end residues are part of each CDR3. The order of the fields is V gene, clone size, D gene, J gene, CDR3 protein, CDR3 DNA. A D gene is named only where the DNA matches it firmly. Only some rows state a clone size, as once, few, many or a class for expanded clones.

>TRBV12-3/TRBV12-4|once|.|TRBJ1-1
CASLRGGWEQEAFF
TGTGCCAGCCTCCGGGGGGGGTGGGAGCAAGAAGCTTTCTTT
>TRBV29-1|.|TRBD2|TRBJ2-7
CSVISPLASSYEQYF
TGCAGCGTTATAAGTCCACTAGCGTCCTCCTACGAGCAGTACTTC
>TRBV12-3/TRBV12-4|.|TRBD2|TRBJ2-5
CASSPTPGLAKETQYF
TGTGCCAGCAGCCCGACCCCGGGACTAGCGAAGGAGACCCAGTACTTC
>TRBV5-1|few|TRBD2|TRBJ2-1
CASSEGTSGNEQFF
TGCGCCAGCAGCGAAGGGACTAGCGGGAATGAGCAGTTCTTC
>TRBV28|.|TRBD2|TRBJ2-3
CASTSPRGKSTDTQYF
TGTGCCAGCACCAGCCCGCGGGGGAAAAGCACAGATACGCAGTATTTT
>TRBV20-1|.|.|TRBJ2-2
CSARGVGDPGELFF
TGCAGTGCTAGAGGGGTCGGGGACCCCGGGGAGCTGTTTTTT
>TRBV5-1|few|.|TRBJ2-3
CASSLRVADTQYF
TGCGCCAGCAGCTTGCGGGTCGCAGATACGCAGTATTTT
>TRBV5-1|.|TRBD2|TRBJ2-1
CASSPQKTSGTYNEQFF
TGCGCCAGCAGCCCCCAGAAGACTAGCGGGACCTACAATGAGCAGTTCTTC
>TRBV27|.|TRBD1|TRBJ1-2
CASSLRTGVSYGYTF
TGTGCCAGCAGTTTACGGACAGGGGTTAGCTATGGCTACACCTTC
>TRBV10-3|few|TRBD1|TRBJ2-2
CAIRGQGVRSGELFF
TGTGCCATCAGGGGACAGGGCGTCAGGTCCGGGGAGCTGTTTTTT
>TRBV20-1|.|TRBD2|TRBJ2-5
CSARQPAGGPFQETQYF
TGCAGTGCTAGACAACCAGCGGGGGGCCCTTTCCAAGAGACCCAGTACTTC
>TRBV27|.|TRBD1|TRBJ1-1
CASSSPLTGGLNTEAFF
TGTGCCAGCAGTTCCCCCTTGACAGGGGGCCTTAACACTGAAGCTTTCTTT
>TRBV29-1|few|.|TRBJ2-1
CSVEGGYQFRFF
TGCAGCGTTGAAGGAGGGTATCAGTTTCGGTTCTTC
>TRBV15|few|.|TRBJ2-1
CATSTRRGGNHNEQFF
TGTGCCACCAGCACCAGGAGGGGGGGGAACCACAATGAGCAGTTCTTC
>TRBV2|.|.|TRBJ2-1
CASKRVRGGHNEQFF
TGTGCCAGCAAGAGGGTCAGGGGAGGCCACAATGAGCAGTTCTTC
>TRBV5-1|.|.|TRBJ2-1
CASSLRSSDYNEQFF
TGCGCCAGCAGCTTGCGGTCTAGCGATTACAATGAGCAGTTCTTC
>TRBV12-3/TRBV12-4|few|.|TRBJ2-7
CASRRTDTYEQYF
TGTGCCAGCAGACGGACTGATACCTACGAGCAGTACTTC
>TRBV3-1|.|.|TRBJ1-6
CASSQERVRGSPLHF
TGTGCCAGCAGCCAAGAGAGGGTTAGGGGTTCACCCCTCCACTTT
>TRBV12-3/TRBV12-4|.|.|TRBJ2-3
CASSPAGRGTDTQYF
TGTGCCAGCAGTCCAGCAGGGAGGGGGACAGATACGCAGTATTTT
>TRBV12-3/TRBV12-4|.|.|TRBJ2-1
CASSLFGGGLNDQQFF
TGTGCCAGCAGTCTGTTTGGAGGGGGTCTCAATGATCAGCAGTTCTTC
>TRBV19|.|TRBD1|TRBJ2-1
CASSRGRYNEQFF
TGTGCCAGTAGCAGGGGGCGGTACAATGAGCAGTTCTTC
>TRBV7-4|.|.|TRBJ2-6
CRGAANVLTF
TGTCGGGGGGCGGCCAACGTCCTGACTTTC
>TRBV5-1|.|TRBD1|TRBJ2-1
CASSSGQFLEQFF
TGCGCCAGCAGCTCGGGACAGTTCCTAGAGCAGTTCTTC
>TRBV29-1|.|TRBD1|TRBJ1-1
CSVEGQGAGNTEAFF
TGCAGCGTTGAAGGACAGGGGGCGGGGAACACTGAAGCTTTCTTT
>TRBV6-2/TRBV6-3|few|.|TRBJ2-2
CASTGLKRNTGELFF
TGTGCCAGCACTGGTCTAAAACGGAACACCGGGGAGCTGTTTTTT
>TRBV16|.|.|TRBJ2-1
CASSQEVEQFF
TGTGCCAGCAGCCAAGAGGTTGAGCAGTTCTTC
>TRBV4-2|few|TRBD1|TRBJ2-1
CASSSSGQSYNEQFF
TGTGCCAGCAGTTCCTCGGGACAGTCCTACAATGAGCAGTTCTTC
>TRBV7-3|.|TRBD1|TRBJ2-7
CASSLWQGVPYEQYF
TGTGCCAGCAGCTTGTGGCAGGGGGTACCCTACGAGCAGTACTTC
>TRBV20-1|.|TRBD1|TRBJ2-1
CSARDPNRDRDNEQFF
TGCAGTGCTAGAGACCCGAACCGGGACAGAGACAATGAGCAGTTCTTC
>TRBV28|once|.|TRBJ2-1
CATDRRGSSYNEQFF
TGTGCCACCGACCGTCGGGGAAGCTCCTACAATGAGCAGTTCTTC
>TRBV9|few|.|TRBJ2-1
CASSVGFGSLAEQFF
TGTGCCAGCAGCGTCGGGTTCGGGAGTTTGGCTGAGCAGTTCTTC
>TRBV2|.|.|TRBJ1-5
CASSELGRDPYSNQPQHF
TGTGCCAGCAGTGAATTAGGCAGGGACCCGTATAGCAATCAGCCCCAGCATTTT
>TRBV27|.|.|TRBJ1-1
CASSIHRGTEAFF
TGTGCCAGCAGTATCCACCGGGGGACTGAAGCTTTCTTT
>TRBV7-9|.|TRBD1|TRBJ2-7
CASSGGQGANYEQYF
TGTGCCAGCAGTGGAGGACAGGGGGCGAACTACGAGCAGTACTTC
>TRBV28|.|TRBD1|TRBJ2-5
CASSSPGQGEETQYF
TGTGCCAGCAGCTCACCGGGACAGGGCGAAGAGACCCAGTACTTC
>TRBV29-1|few|TRBD2|TRBJ2-1
CSALVGLVDEQFF
TGCAGCGCTCTCGTAGGACTAGTAGATGAGCAGTTCTTC
>TRBV3-1|few|.|TRBJ2-5
CASSQARGGLTPETQYF
TGTGCCAGCAGCCAAGCCCGCGGCGGCCTAACCCCAGAGACCCAGTACTTC
>TRBV7-2|.|.|TRBJ1-1
CARSPGVGTEAFF
TGTGCCAGAAGCCCCGGGGTAGGGACTGAAGCTTTCTTT
>TRBV7-9|.|.|TRBJ1-4
CASSSTVMEKLFF
TGTGCCAGCAGCTCTACCGTGATGGAAAAACTGTTTTTT
>TRBV3-1|.|.|TRBJ2-1
CASSRNWGGSHNEQFF
TGTGCCAGCAGCCGCAACTGGGGAGGCTCGCACAATGAGCAGTTCTTC
>TRBV7-2|.|TRBD1|TRBJ2-2
CASSSSWSGQGTGELFF
TGTGCCAGCAGCTCCTCTTGGTCGGGACAGGGTACCGGGGAGCTGTTTTTT
>TRBV29-1|.|.|TRBJ1-1
CSVEDQGNMNTEAFF
TGCAGCGTTGAAGATCAGGGCAACATGAACACTGAAGCTTTCTTT
>TRBV11-2|few|TRBD2|TRBJ2-1
CASSLGGEGDYNEQFF
TGTGCCAGCAGCTTAGGTGGGGAGGGCGATTACAATGAGCAGTTCTTC
>TRBV10-3|.|TRBD2|TRBJ2-5
CAISPGLAGWETQYF
TGTGCCATCAGTCCAGGACTAGCGGGGTGGGAGACCCAGTACTTC
>TRBV12-3/TRBV12-4|.|TRBD1|TRBJ2-7
CASSLGQVREQYF
TGTGCCAGCAGTTTGGGACAGGTCCGCGAGCAGTACTTC